This T cell receptor beta chain is from a study of blood T cell repertoires in COVID-19. Study-wide background: Sample material is recorded as cDNA or gDNA derived from T cells, B-cell-depleted T cells, or PBMCs.

Trimming removed 5 bases from V and 5 bases from J, with 16 bases in between. In germline, CDR1 is SGHNT, CDR2 YYREEE (reference sequence). The length of the CDR3 is 14 residues. This clone is a singleton in its sample. Here immunoSEQ multiplex PCR was the method, and the copy in TCRdb shows in-frame clones only, minus some. The sample gives a few hundred thousand clones, about nine tenths of which show up once; around 3% is in the top ten. Source material: peripheral blood. The TCR was taken from a woman in her twenties or thirties with active or convalescent COVID-19. The V and J genes are TRBV5-4 and TRBJ1-1; D possibly corresponds to TRBD1 (5 bases). The CDR3 bases are TGTGCCAGCAGACGGGAGGGGCTAAGGACTGAAGCTTTCTTT. Amino acids: CASRREGLRTEAFF.